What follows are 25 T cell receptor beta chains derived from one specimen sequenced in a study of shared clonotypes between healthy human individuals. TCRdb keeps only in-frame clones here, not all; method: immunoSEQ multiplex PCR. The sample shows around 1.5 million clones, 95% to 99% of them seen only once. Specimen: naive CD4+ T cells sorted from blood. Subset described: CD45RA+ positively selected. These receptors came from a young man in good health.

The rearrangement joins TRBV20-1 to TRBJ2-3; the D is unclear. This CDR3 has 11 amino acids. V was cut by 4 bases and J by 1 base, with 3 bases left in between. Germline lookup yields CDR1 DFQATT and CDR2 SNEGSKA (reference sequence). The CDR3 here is CSAIRTDTQYF. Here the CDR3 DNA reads TGCAGTGCTATTCGCACAGATACGCAGTATTTT.

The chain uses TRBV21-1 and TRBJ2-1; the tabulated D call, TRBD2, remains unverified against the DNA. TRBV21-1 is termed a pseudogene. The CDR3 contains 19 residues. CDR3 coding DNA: TGTGCCAGCAGCAAAGGCATTCCAGCTACTAGCGGGAGGGCCATTGAGCAGTTCTTC. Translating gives CASSKGIPATSGRAIEQFF.

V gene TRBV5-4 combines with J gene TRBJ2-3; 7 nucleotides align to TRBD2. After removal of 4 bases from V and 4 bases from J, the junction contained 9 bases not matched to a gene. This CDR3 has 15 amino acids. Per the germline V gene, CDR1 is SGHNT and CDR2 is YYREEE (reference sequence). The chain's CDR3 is CASSGARGDADTQYF. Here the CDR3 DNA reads TGTGCCAGCAGCGGGGCTCGGGGGGACGCAGATACGCAGTATTTT.

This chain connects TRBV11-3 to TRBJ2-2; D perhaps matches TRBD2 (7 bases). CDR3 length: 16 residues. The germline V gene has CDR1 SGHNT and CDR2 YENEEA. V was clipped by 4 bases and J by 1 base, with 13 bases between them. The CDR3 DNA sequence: TGTGCCAGCAGCTCTTTCGGGGGGCTGAACACCGGGGAGCTGTTTTTT. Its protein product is CASSSFGGLNTGELFF.

CDR3 coding DNA: TGTGCCAGCAGTTCCCTTAAGGGGGAGGGGTGGGAGACCCAGTACTTC. Translated, it gives CASSSLKGEGWETQYF. This sequence joins TRBV28 and TRBJ2-5; D is perhaps TRBD2 (7 bases). V gave up 4 bases and J gave up 5 bases, with 20 bases separating them. Germline V gives CDR1 MDHEN, CDR2 SYDVKM. CDR3 length: 16 amino acids.

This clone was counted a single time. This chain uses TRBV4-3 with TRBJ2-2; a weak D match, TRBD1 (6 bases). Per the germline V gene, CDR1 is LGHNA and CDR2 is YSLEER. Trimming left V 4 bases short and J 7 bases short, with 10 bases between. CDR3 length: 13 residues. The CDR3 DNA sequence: TGCGCCAGCAGCCCGCAGGGGCACGGGGAGCTGTTTTTT. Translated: CASSPQGHGELFF.

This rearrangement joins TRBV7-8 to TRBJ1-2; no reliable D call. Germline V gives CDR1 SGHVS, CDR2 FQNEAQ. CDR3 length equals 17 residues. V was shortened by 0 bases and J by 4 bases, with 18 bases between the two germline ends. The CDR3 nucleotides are TGTGCCAGCAGCTTAGCGTGGCAAGGGTCCCCGACCTATGGCTACACCTTC. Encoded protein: CASSLAWQGSPTYGYTF.

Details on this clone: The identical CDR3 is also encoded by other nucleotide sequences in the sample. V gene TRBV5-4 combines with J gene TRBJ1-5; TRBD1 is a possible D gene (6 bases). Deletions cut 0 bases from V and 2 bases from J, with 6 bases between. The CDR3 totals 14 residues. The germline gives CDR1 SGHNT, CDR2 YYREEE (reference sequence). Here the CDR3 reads CASSLAGGNQPQHF. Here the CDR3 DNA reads TGTGCCAGCAGCTTGGCAGGGGGCAATCAGCCCCAGCATTTT.

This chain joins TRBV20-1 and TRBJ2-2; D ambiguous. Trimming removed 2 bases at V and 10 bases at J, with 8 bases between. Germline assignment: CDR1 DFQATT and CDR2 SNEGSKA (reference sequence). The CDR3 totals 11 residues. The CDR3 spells CSARIRKELFF. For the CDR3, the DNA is TGCAGTGCTAGAATCCGGAAGGAGCTGTTTTTT.

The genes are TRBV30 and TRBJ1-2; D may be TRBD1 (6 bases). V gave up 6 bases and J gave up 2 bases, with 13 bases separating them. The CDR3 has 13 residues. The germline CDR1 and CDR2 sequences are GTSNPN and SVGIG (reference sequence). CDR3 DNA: TGTGCCTGCGTGGACAGCTCGAACTATGGCTACACCTTC. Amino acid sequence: CACVDSSNYGYTF.

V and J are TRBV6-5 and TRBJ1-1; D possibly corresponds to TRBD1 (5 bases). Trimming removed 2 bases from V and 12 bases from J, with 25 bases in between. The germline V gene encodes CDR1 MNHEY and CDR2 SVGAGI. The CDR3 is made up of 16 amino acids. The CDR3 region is CASSYEPWGRQVKSFF. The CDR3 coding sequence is TGTGCCAGCAGTTACGAGCCATGGGGCAGGCAAGTAAAGTCTTTCTTT.

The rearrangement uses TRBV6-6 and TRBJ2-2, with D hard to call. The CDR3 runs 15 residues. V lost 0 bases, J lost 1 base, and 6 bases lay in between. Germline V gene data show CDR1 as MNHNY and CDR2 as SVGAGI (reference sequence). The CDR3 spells CASSYSPGNTGELFF. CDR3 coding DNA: TGTGCCAGCAGTTACTCACCCGGGAACACCGGGGAGCTGTTTTTT.

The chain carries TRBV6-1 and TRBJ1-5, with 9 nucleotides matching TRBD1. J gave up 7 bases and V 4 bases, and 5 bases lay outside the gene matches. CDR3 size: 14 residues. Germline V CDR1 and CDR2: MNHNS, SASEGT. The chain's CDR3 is CASSGGTGPQPQHF. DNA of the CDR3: TGTGCCAGCAGTGGTGGGACAGGGCCCCAGCCCCAGCATTTT.

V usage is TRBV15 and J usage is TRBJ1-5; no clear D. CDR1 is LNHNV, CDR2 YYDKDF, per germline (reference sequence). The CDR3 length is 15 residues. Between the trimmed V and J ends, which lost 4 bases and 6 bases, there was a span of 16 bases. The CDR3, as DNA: TGTGCCACCAGCAAGAGCACTAGAGGAGGTCAGCCCCAGCATTTT. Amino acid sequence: CATSKSTRGGQPQHF.

CDR3 amino acids: CASSLSSMREGLYNEQFF. CDR3 bases: TGTGCCAGCAGTTTATCCAGTATGCGGGAGGGCCTCTACAATGAGCAGTTCTTC. The V gene is TRBV27, the J gene TRBJ2-1, with 9 bases that match TRBD2. The ends lost 0 bases at V and 3 bases at J; junction bases unmatched: 9. This CDR3 has 18 amino acids. Germline V gene lookup returns CDR1 MNHEY and CDR2 SMNVEV (reference sequence).

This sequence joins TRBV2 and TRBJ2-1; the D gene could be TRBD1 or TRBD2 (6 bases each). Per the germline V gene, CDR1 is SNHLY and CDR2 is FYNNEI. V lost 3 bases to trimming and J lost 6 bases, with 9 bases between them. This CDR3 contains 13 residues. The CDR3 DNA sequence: TGTGCCAGCAGTGAGGAGGGGGGCAATGAGCAGTTCTTC. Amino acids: CASSEEGGNEQFF.

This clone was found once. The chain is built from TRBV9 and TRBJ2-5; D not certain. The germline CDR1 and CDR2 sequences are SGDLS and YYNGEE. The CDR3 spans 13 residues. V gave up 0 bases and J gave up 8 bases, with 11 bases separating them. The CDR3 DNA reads TGTGCCAGCAGCGTAGCGTGGGATAGTACCCAGTACTTC. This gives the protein CASSVAWDSTQYF.

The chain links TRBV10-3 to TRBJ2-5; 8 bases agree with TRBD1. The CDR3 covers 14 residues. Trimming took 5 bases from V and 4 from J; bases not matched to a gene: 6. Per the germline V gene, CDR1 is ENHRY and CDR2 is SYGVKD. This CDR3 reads CAISRVGQGETQYF. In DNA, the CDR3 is TGTGCCATCAGTCGAGTCGGACAGGGAGAGACCCAGTACTTC.

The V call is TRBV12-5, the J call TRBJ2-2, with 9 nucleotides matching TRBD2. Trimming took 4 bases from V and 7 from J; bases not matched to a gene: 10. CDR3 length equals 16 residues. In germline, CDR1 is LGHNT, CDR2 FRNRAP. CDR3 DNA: TGTGCTAGTGGTTCAACGCGGGAGGGCCGTAGCGGGGAGCTGTTTTTT. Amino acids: CASGSTREGRSGELFF.

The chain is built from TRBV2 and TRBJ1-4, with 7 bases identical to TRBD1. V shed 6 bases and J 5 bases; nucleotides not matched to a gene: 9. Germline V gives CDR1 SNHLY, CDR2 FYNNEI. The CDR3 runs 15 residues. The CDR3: CASSDRDSGNEKLFF. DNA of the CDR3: TGTGCCAGCAGCGACCGGGACAGCGGAAATGAAAAACTGTTTTTT.

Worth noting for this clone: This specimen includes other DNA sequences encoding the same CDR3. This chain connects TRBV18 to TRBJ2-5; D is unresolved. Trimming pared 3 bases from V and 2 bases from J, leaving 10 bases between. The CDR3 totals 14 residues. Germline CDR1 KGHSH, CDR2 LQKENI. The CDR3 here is CASSPLRSQETQYF. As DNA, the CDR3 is TGTGCCAGCTCACCCCTAAGGAGTCAAGAGACCCAGTACTTC.

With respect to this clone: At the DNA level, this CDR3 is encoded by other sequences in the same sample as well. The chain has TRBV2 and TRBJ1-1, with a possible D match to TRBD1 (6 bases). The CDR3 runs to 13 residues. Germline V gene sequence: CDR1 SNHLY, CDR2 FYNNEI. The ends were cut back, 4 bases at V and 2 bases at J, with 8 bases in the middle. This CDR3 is CASSGQVNTEAFF. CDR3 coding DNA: TGTGCCAGCAGTGGACAGGTCAACACTGAAGCTTTCTTT.

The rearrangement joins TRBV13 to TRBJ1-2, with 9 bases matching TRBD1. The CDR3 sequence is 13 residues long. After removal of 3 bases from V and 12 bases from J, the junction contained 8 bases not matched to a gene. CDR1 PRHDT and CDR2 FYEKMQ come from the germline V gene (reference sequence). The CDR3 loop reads CASSLGQGPQHTF. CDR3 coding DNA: TGTGCCAGCAGCTTGGGACAGGGCCCACAGCACACCTTC.

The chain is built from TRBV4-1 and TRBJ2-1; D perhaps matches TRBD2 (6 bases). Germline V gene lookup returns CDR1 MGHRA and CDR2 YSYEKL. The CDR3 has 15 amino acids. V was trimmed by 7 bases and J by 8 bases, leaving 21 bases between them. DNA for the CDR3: TGCGCCAGCACCTTGACTAGTTTACTCCAAGATGAGCAGTTCTTC. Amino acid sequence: CASTLTSLLQDEQFF.

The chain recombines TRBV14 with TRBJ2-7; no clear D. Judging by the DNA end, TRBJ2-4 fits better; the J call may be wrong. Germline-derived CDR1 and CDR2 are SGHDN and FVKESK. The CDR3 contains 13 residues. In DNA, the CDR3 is TGTGCCAGCAGCCAAGATTCAAGGTCCATTCAGTACTTC. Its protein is CASSQDSRSIQYF.